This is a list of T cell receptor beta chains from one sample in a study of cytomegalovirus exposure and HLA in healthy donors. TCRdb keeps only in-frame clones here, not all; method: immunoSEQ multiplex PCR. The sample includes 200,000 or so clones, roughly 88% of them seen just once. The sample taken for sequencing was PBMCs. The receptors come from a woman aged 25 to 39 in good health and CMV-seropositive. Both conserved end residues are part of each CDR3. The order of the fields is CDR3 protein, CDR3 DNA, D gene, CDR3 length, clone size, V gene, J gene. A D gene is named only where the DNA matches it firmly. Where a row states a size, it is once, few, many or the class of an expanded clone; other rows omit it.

cdr3_aa: CATKTQQGGNQPQHF
cdr3_nt: TGTGCCACCAAAACCCAACAGGGGGGCAATCAGCCCCAGCATTTT
d_call: TRBD1
cdr3_length: 15
clone_size: .
v_call: TRBV19
j_call: TRBJ1-5

cdr3_aa: CASRPRTGQSYNEQFF
cdr3_nt: TGTGCCAGCAGACCCAGGACAGGTCAATCCTACAATGAGCAGTTCTTC
d_call: TRBD1
cdr3_length: 16
clone_size: .
v_call: TRBV28
j_call: TRBJ2-1

cdr3_aa: CASSSLAGSYEQYF
cdr3_nt: TGTGCCAGCAGTTCCTTAGCGGGATCCTACGAGCAGTACTTC
d_call: TRBD2
cdr3_length: 14
clone_size: .
v_call: TRBV6-6
j_call: TRBJ2-7

cdr3_aa: CASSVRSTGTPGELFF
cdr3_nt: TGTGCCAGCAGCGTACGATCGACAGGGACACCGGGGGAGCTGTTTTTT
d_call: TRBD1
cdr3_length: 16
clone_size: once
v_call: TRBV5-6
j_call: TRBJ2-2

cdr3_aa: CASSFGSYEQYF
cdr3_nt: TGTGCCAGCAGCTTCGGTTCCTACGAGCAGTACTTC
d_call: .
cdr3_length: 12
clone_size: many
v_call: TRBV11-2
j_call: TRBJ2-7

cdr3_aa: CASSRQVEAFF
cdr3_nt: TGTGCCAGCAGCCGACAGGTTGAAGCTTTCTTT
d_call: .
cdr3_length: 11
clone_size: .
v_call: TRBV6-5
j_call: TRBJ1-1

cdr3_aa: CASSPRTGAMNTEAFF
cdr3_nt: TGTGCCAGCAGTCCCCGGACAGGGGCTATGAACACTGAAGCTTTCTTT
d_call: TRBD1
cdr3_length: 16
clone_size: .
v_call: TRBV27
j_call: TRBJ1-1

cdr3_aa: CASSRGEGSNQPQHF
cdr3_nt: TGTGCCAGCAGTCGGGGGGAGGGGAGCAATCAGCCCCAGCATTTT
d_call: .
cdr3_length: 15
clone_size: .
v_call: TRBV6-5
j_call: TRBJ1-5

cdr3_aa: CASSPRLADNEQFF
cdr3_nt: TGTGCCAGCTCACCACGACTAGCGGACAATGAGCAGTTCTTC
d_call: TRBD2
cdr3_length: 14
clone_size: .
v_call: TRBV18
j_call: TRBJ2-1

cdr3_aa: CASRHPGTGGEKLFF
cdr3_nt: TGTGCCAGCAGACACCCCGGGACAGGAGGGGAAAAACTGTTTTTT
d_call: TRBD1
cdr3_length: 15
clone_size: .
v_call: TRBV6-5
j_call: TRBJ1-4

cdr3_aa: CASTLGETGNTIYF
cdr3_nt: TGTGCCAGCACCCTGGGAGAGACTGGAAACACCATATATTTT
d_call: .
cdr3_length: 14
clone_size: few
v_call: TRBV5-5
j_call: TRBJ1-3

cdr3_aa: CATSSDRTGPGANVLTF
cdr3_nt: TGTGCCACCAGCAGTGACCGTACAGGGCCCGGGGCCAACGTCCTGACTTTC
d_call: .
cdr3_length: 17
clone_size: .
v_call: TRBV15
j_call: TRBJ2-6

cdr3_aa: CASSSPPDRGRETQYF
cdr3_nt: TGTGCCAGCAGCTCCCCGCCCGACCGAGGTCGCGAGACCCAGTACTTC
d_call: .
cdr3_length: 16
clone_size: .
v_call: TRBV7-8
j_call: TRBJ2-5

cdr3_aa: CASSLTSASTDTQYF
cdr3_nt: TGTGCCAGCAGTTTGACTAGCGCCAGCACAGATACGCAGTATTTT
d_call: TRBD2
cdr3_length: 15
clone_size: .
v_call: TRBV6-5
j_call: TRBJ2-3